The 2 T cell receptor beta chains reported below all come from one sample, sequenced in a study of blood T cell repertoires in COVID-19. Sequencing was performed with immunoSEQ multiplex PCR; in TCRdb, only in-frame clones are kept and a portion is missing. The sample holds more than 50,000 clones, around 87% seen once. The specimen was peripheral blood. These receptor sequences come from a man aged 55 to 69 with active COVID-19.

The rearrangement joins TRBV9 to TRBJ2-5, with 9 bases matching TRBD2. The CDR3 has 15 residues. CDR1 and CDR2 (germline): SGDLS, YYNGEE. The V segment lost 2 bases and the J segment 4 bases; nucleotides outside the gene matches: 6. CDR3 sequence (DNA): TGTGCCAGCAGCGTCCCAGCGGGGGGAGGAGAGACCCAGTACTTC. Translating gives CASSVPAGGGETQYF. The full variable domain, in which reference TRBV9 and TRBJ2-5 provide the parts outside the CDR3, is DSGVTQTPKHLITATGQRVTLRCSPRSGDLSVYWYQQSLDQGLQFLIQYYNGEERAKGNILERFSAQQFPDLHSELNLSSLELGDSALYFCASSVPAGGGETQYFGPGTRLLVL.

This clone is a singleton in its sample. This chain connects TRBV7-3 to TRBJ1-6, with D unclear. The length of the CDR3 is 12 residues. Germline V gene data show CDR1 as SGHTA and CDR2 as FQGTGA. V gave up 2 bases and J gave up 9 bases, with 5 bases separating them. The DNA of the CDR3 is TGTGCCAGCAGCTTACCGGGTTCACCCCTCCACTTT. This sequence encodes CASSLPGSPLHF.